This T cell receptor (beta chain) was retrieved from a study of cytomegalovirus exposure and HLA in healthy donors. Vbeta (60) and Jbeta (13) primers were used in the PCR. Here immunoSEQ multiplex PCR was the method, and the copy in TCRdb shows in-frame clones only, minus some. The sample contains tens of thousands of clones, approximately 79% of which appear only once. Points on this clone: The antigen is unknown.

Study conclusions and caveats: Cytomegalovirus association was assigned to over 150 TCR beta chains.

This TCR was sampled from a man aged 25-45 years in good health and CMV-seronegative. The specimen was PBMCs.

CDR3 sequence reads: CASRGADRGVLGYTF. The DNA for the CDR3 is TGCGCCAGCAGAGGGGCGGACAGGGGAGTCCTTGGCTACACCTTC. The rearrangement links TRBV5-1 to TRBJ1-2; 9 nucleotides line up with TRBD1. With 5 bases clipped from V and 7 bases from J, the junction kept 12 bases outside the gene matches. The CDR3 is 15 residues long. Germline-derived CDR1 and CDR2 are SGHRS and YFSETQ. Looking up the rest from reference TRBV5-1 and TRBJ1-2 gives the full variable domain: KAGVTQTPRYLIKTRGQQVTLSCSPISGHRSVSWYQQTPGQGLQFLFEYFSETQRNKGNFPGRFSGRQFSNSRSEMNVSTLELGDSALYLCASRGADRGVLGYTFGSGTRLTVV.